These 30 T cell receptor beta chains were all obtained from the same sample, sequenced in a study of blood T cell repertoires in COVID-19. The method was immunoSEQ multiplex PCR; TCRdb's version includes in-frame clones alone and lacks a portion of them. This sample has approximately 260,000 clones, with 80% to 90% found just once. The sequencing sample was made of peripheral blood. Receptors were obtained from a woman between 65 and 79 years old with acute or convalescent COVID-19.

The chain combines TRBV24-1 with TRBJ2-2; no reliable D call. The CDR3 length is 14 residues. Germline V gene lookup returns CDR1 KGHDR and CDR2 SFDVKD. V shed 7 bases and J shed 4 bases, with 12 bases lying between them. The CDR3 spells CATSRVRITGELFF. CDR3 coding DNA: TGTGCCACCAGCCGCGTCAGGATCACCGGGGAGCTGTTTTTT.

This clone showed up just a few times. This rearrangement joins TRBV6-1 to TRBJ1-2, with unresolved D. Germline V gives CDR1 MNHNS, CDR2 SASEGT. The ends were cut back, 2 bases at V and 7 bases at J, with 8 bases in the middle. CDR3 length equals 12 residues. The CDR3, as DNA: TGTGCCAGCAGTGAACCTTCTCGTGGCTACACCTTC. Protein: CASSEPSRGYTF.

The chain links TRBV19 to TRBJ2-5, with TRBD1 matching over 8 bases. The V segment lost 2 bases and the J segment 5 bases; nucleotides outside the gene matches: 10. The length of the CDR3 is 16 residues. Per the germline V gene, CDR1 is LNHDA and CDR2 is SQIVND (reference sequence). For the CDR3, the DNA is TGTGCCAGTAGTATACGTACGACAGGGGCCACGGAGACCCAGTACTTC. This translates into CASSIRTTGATETQYF. Supplemented by reference TRBV19 and TRBJ2-5, the full variable domain reads DGGITQSPKYLFRKEGQNVTLSCEQNLNHDAMYWYRQDPGQGLRLIYYSQIVNDFQKGDIAEGYSVSREKKESFPLTVTSAQKNPTAFYLCASSIRTTGATETQYFGPGTRLLVL.

This clone showed up just once. This chain's CDR3 is CASSLRGPPNTEAFF. CDR3 coding DNA: TGTGCCAGCAGCTTAAGAGGCCCCCCCAACACTGAAGCTTTCTTT. The genes are TRBV7-3 and TRBJ1-1; D gene unclear. V lost 1 base to trimming and J lost 2 bases, with 11 bases between them. This CDR3 spans 15 amino acids. CDR1 and CDR2 from the germline V gene are SGHTA and FQGTGA.

The rearrangement uses TRBV5-5 and TRBJ1-1; D may be TRBD1 (6 bases). This CDR3 has 15 amino acids. Germline CDR1 SGHKS, CDR2 YYEKEE (reference sequence). The V end was cut by 1 base, the J end by 0 bases, with 10 bases between. CDR3 amino acids: CASSLRDRLNTEAFF. In DNA form, the CDR3 reads TGTGCCAGCAGCTTGAGAGACAGGTTGAACACTGAAGCTTTCTTT. Combining the CDR3 with reference TRBV5-5 and TRBJ1-1 gives the whole variable domain DAGVTQSPTHLIKTRGQQVTLRCSPISGHKSVSWYQQVLGQGPQFIFQYYEKEERGRGNFPDRFSARQFPNYSSELNVNALLLGDSALYLCASSLRDRLNTEAFFGQGTRLTVV.

This chain uses TRBV20-1 with TRBJ2-1; tentatively, D is TRBD1 (6 bases). Per the germline V gene, CDR1 is DFQATT and CDR2 is SNEGSKA (reference sequence). Trimming took 3 bases from V and 7 from J, leaving 16 bases between them. The CDR3 spans 14 residues. The CDR3 nucleotides are TGCAGTGCTAGTGCTTACAGGGTAGGGAATGAGCAGTTCTTC. This sequence encodes CSASAYRVGNEQFF.

This clone was recorded only once. The V and J genes are TRBV2 and TRBJ1-6; perhaps TRBD1 as D (6 bases). The V and J ends lost 7 bases and 0 bases respectively, with 10 bases between them. Per the germline V gene, CDR1 is SNHLY and CDR2 is FYNNEI. The CDR3 is 15 amino acids. The CDR3 region has the DNA TGTGCCAGCACCCTGGACAGCTCCTATAATTCACCCCTCCACTTT. Its protein product is CASTLDSSYNSPLHF.

J is TRBJ1-2 and V is TRBV15; 9 nucleotides match TRBD1. The CDR3 contains 14 residues. Germline V CDR1 and CDR2: LNHNV, YYDKDF (reference sequence). The J segment lost 8 bases and the V segment lost 2 bases, leaving 6 bases of the junction unmatched. CDR3 in DNA: TGTGCCACCAGCAGACTGACAGGGGGACGGGGCTACACCTTC. Translation gives CATSRLTGGRGYTF. Full variable domain (outside the CDR3, taken from reference TRBV15 and TRBJ1-2): DAMVIQNPRYQVTQFGKPVTLSCSQTLNHNVMYWYQQKSSQAPKLLFHYYDKDFNNEADTPDNFQSRRPNTSFCFLDIRSPGLGDTAMYLCATSRLTGGRGYTFGSGTRLTVV.

Here the CDR3 DNA reads TGCGCCAGCAGCGAAACCGGGACAGATTATGGCTACACCTTC. Translated: CASSETGTDYGYTF. This chain links TRBV5-1 with TRBJ1-2, with 7 bases lining up with TRBD1. The CDR3 contains 14 residues. Germline assignment: CDR1 SGHRS and CDR2 YFSETQ. J lost 5 bases, V lost 4 bases, and 8 bases had no gene match.

The chain carries TRBV2 and TRBJ2-1; D is undetermined. CDR1 and CDR2 (germline): SNHLY, FYNNEI. Trimming stripped 6 bases from V and 9 bases from J, with 21 bases between. The CDR3 loop spans 15 amino acids. The CDR3 spells CASSYDRVASSEQFF. CDR3 sequence (DNA): TGTGCCAGCAGCTACGATCGCGTCGCCTCAAGTGAGCAGTTCTTC.

This clone was counted a single time. This chain joins TRBV3-1 (or the pseudogene TRBV3-2) and TRBJ2-7; possible D gene TRBD1, 5 bases. The CDR3 runs to 15 residues. Trimming removed 1 base from V and 0 bases from J, with 10 bases in between. Looked up from germline, CDR1 is LGHDT and CDR2 is YNNKEL (reference sequence). CDR3 DNA: TGTGCCAGCAGCCAAGGACAGCTTAGCTCCTACGAGCAGTACTTC. It yields the protein CASSQGQLSSYEQYF.

This clone showed up many times. The gene calls are TRBV20-1 and TRBJ2-2; D not resolved. This CDR3 is 11 amino acids long. The ends were cut back, 6 bases at V and 6 bases at J, with 8 bases in the middle. The V gene's germline CDR1 is DFQATT and CDR2 SNEGSKA (reference sequence). Here the CDR3 reads CSAADAGELFF. The DNA for the CDR3 is TGCAGTGCCGCAGATGCCGGGGAGCTGTTTTTT.

This clone was found a few times. This chain joins TRBV5-4 and TRBJ2-3, with 10 bases fitting TRBD1. After removal of 4 bases from V and 3 bases from J, the junction contained 11 bases not matched to a gene. CDR1 and CDR2 (germline): SGHNT, YYREEE (reference sequence). The CDR3 is 17 amino acids. The CDR3 nucleotides read TGTGCCAGCAGCCCCCGGGACAGGGGAGTCAGGACAGATACGCAGTATTTT. Its translation is CASSPRDRGVRTDTQYF.

This clone was observed a single time. The gene calls are TRBV7-2 and TRBJ1-1, with 7 bases lining up with TRBD1. The CDR3 runs to 13 residues. Germline trimming cut 5 bases from V and 11 bases from J; bases unmatched to any gene: 11. Per the germline V gene, CDR1 is SGHTA and CDR2 is FQGNSA. The CDR3 DNA is TGTGCCAGCAGCCTCAGGACAGGAAAAGAGGCTTTCTTT. Protein: CASSLRTGKEAFF.

The rearrangement joins TRBV2 to TRBJ1-5; the D is unclear. The CDR3 has 13 residues. Trimming removed 9 bases from V and 0 bases from J, with 9 bases in between. Germline values: CDR1 SNHLY, CDR2 FYNNEI. The CDR3 nucleotides read TGTGCCAGTGCGGTGTATAGCAATCAGCCCCAGCATTTT. Protein: CASAVYSNQPQHF.

A single count supports this clone. The rearrangement uses TRBV19 and TRBJ1-3, with no clear D. Germline loops: CDR1 LNHDA, CDR2 SQIVND (reference sequence). The length of the CDR3 is 14 residues. The V end lost 10 bases, the J end lost 4 bases, and 17 bases lay between the germline ends. The DNA for the CDR3 is TGTGCCACCTCAGCCGGAGGGCTCGGAAACACCATATATTTT. Protein product: CATSAGGLGNTIYF.

In regard to this clone: Other DNA sequences from this sample encode an identical CDR3 as well. This chain links TRBV6-5 with TRBJ1-2; D ambiguous. The CDR3 loop spans 11 amino acids. The V gene lost 7 bases and the J gene lost 4 bases, with 7 bases spanning the gap. Germline CDR1 is MNHEY and CDR2 is SVGAGI. The CDR3 region is CASTGLYGYTF. The CDR3 DNA reads as TGTGCCAGCACTGGGCTCTATGGCTACACCTTC.

The chain recombines TRBV5-8 with TRBJ1-1; tentative D call: TRBD1 (6 bases). The germline V gene has CDR1 SGHTS and CDR2 YDEGEE. This CDR3 comprises 15 residues. V lost 4 bases, J lost 6 bases, and 19 bases lay in between. The CDR3 region is CASSPRDNRVPEAFF. The CDR3 DNA sequence: TGTGCCAGCAGCCCCCGGGACAACAGAGTCCCTGAAGCTTTCTTT.

CDR3 nucleotides: TGCGCCAGCAGCTTGGAAGGGGGTGGCAATCAGCCCCAGCATTTT. Protein product: CASSLEGGGNQPQHF. The chain recombines TRBV5-1 with TRBJ1-5, with D possibly matching TRBD1 (6 bases). CDR3 length: 15 amino acids. Trimming took 0 bases from V and 2 from J, leaving 9 bases between them. The V gene's germline CDR1 is SGHRS and CDR2 YFSETQ.

A few counts support this clone. The chain employs TRBV5-4 and TRBJ2-1, with D hard to call. Germline V gene lookup returns CDR1 SGHNT and CDR2 YYREEE (reference sequence). V was trimmed by 1 base and J by 9 bases, leaving 14 bases between them. The CDR3 is 14 amino acids. The CDR3 DNA reads as TGTGCCAGCAGCTTGTCCGACTTAGGAGCTGAGCAGTTCTTC. This sequence encodes CASSLSDLGAEQFF.

This chain links TRBV5-1 with TRBJ2-1; TRBD2 aligns across 9 bases. CDR1 is SGHRS and CDR2 is YFSETQ in the germline V gene. V trimming: 0 bases; J trimming: 8 bases; junction bases outside the gene matches: 3. This CDR3 has 14 amino acids. CDR3 nucleotide sequence: TGCGCCAGCAGCTTGGAGGGACTAGCATATGAGCAGTTCTTC. The encoded protein is CASSLEGLAYEQFF.

The J gene is TRBJ1-2, the V gene TRBV19; TRBD1 matches 7 bases. The CDR3 loop spans 15 amino acids. V lost 4 bases, J lost 0 bases, and 5 bases stayed unmatched. The V gene's germline CDR1 is LNHDA and CDR2 SQIVND (reference sequence). The CDR3 DNA follows: TGTGCCAGTAGTACCGGGACAGCTTCTAACTATGGCTACACCTTC. Translating it yields CASSTGTASNYGYTF.

The V call is TRBV6-5, the J call TRBJ2-5; 10 positions match TRBD1. Per germline, CDR1 MNHEY and CDR2 SVGAGI. With V trimmed by 5 bases and J by 3 bases, 6 bases remained unmatched. CDR3 length equals 15 residues. The CDR3 sequence: CASSPLTGGEETQYF. CDR3 in DNA: TGTGCCAGCAGTCCGTTGACAGGGGGCGAAGAGACCCAGTACTTC.

This chain uses TRBV6-6 with TRBJ2-1; D is perhaps TRBD2 (5 bases). There are 12 residues in the CDR3. The germline gives CDR1 MNHNY, CDR2 SVGAGI (reference sequence). The V gene lost 3 bases and the J gene lost 8 bases, with 8 bases spanning the gap. CDR3 DNA sequence: TGTGCCAGCAGTTATGAGCGGCATGAGCAGTTCTTC. It is translated as CASSYERHEQFF.

This chain connects TRBV4-2 to TRBJ1-2, with D perhaps matching TRBD1 (5 bases). Trimming shortened V by 0 bases and J by 4 bases, and 12 bases separated the two germline ends. CDR1 is LGHNA, CDR2 YNFKEQ, per germline. This CDR3 region has 15 residues. The CDR3 DNA sequence: TGTGCCAGCAGCCAAGAACCACAGGTCGGCTATGGCTACACCTTC. Translating gives CASSQEPQVGYGYTF.

The V gene is TRBV7-9, the J gene TRBJ2-2, with TRBD2 as a possible D gene (6 bases). V lost 1 base and J lost 6, with 6 bases in between. This CDR3 is 13 amino acids long. The germline gives CDR1 SEHNR, CDR2 FQNEAQ (reference sequence). CDR3 nucleotides: TGTGCCAGCAGCTTAGGCGGGGCCGGGGAGCTGTTTTTT. This encodes CASSLGGAGELFF.

J is TRBJ1-1 and V is TRBV5-1; 7 bases align to TRBD1. J lost 4 bases, V lost 7 bases, and 10 bases had no gene match. Per germline, CDR1 SGHRS and CDR2 YFSETQ. The CDR3 sequence is 14 residues long. The CDR3 loop is CASASDTGVTEAFF. The DNA of the CDR3 is TGCGCCAGCGCGTCGGATACAGGGGTCACTGAAGCTTTCTTT.

The rearrangement uses TRBV6-5 and TRBJ2-1; the match to TRBD1 covers 7 bases. CDR1 is MNHEY and CDR2 is SVGAGI in the germline V gene. V gave up 7 bases and J gave up 3 bases; unmatched junction bases: 6. This CDR3 contains 14 residues. DNA for the CDR3: TGTGCCAGCAAGGGGGCAGGCGGCTACAATGAGCAGTTCTTC. As protein: CASKGAGGYNEQFF.

This rearrangement joins TRBV7-9 to TRBJ1-6, with unresolved D. Trimming pared 4 bases from V and 8 bases from J, leaving 18 bases between. This CDR3 spans 16 amino acids. CDR1 SEHNR and CDR2 FQNEAQ come from the germline V gene (reference sequence). CDR3 protein: CASSSPAGQRDSPLHF. In nucleotides, the CDR3 is TGTGCCAGCAGCTCTCCTGCGGGCCAAAGGGATTCACCCCTCCACTTT.

J is TRBJ2-5 and V is TRBV5-1; 11 nucleotides agree with TRBD2. This CDR3 spans 15 amino acids. Germline V gene lookup returns CDR1 SGHRS and CDR2 YFSETQ. V dropped 4 bases and J dropped 5; count of bases not matched to a gene: 7. The CDR3 sequence: CASSISGGARETQYF. Written as DNA, the CDR3 is TGCGCCAGCAGCATTAGCGGGGGGGCGAGGGAGACCCAGTACTTC.